This TCR beta chain is from a study of shared clonotypes between healthy human individuals. The assay was immunoSEQ multiplex PCR, and TCRdb's table has in-frame clones only and misses some. Of more than 550,000 clones in the sample, about 90% were seen once. The naive CD8 subset, CD45RO-negative cells positively selected for CCR7, excluded terminally differentiated effector memory CD45RA+ cells. J lost 0 bases, V lost 5 bases, and 4 bases had no gene match. Germline values: CDR1 MNHEY, CDR2 SMNVEV (reference sequence). CDR3 length equals 16 residues. The sequence was obtained from a man aged 25-40 years in good health. Source material: naive CD8+ T cells sorted from blood. J is TRBJ2-1 and V is TRBV27; TRBD2 agrees at 10 bases. The CDR3 loop is CASSNPSGSSYNEQFF. CDR3 coding DNA: TGTGCCAGCAGTAATCCTAGCGGGAGCTCCTACAATGAGCAGTTCTTC.